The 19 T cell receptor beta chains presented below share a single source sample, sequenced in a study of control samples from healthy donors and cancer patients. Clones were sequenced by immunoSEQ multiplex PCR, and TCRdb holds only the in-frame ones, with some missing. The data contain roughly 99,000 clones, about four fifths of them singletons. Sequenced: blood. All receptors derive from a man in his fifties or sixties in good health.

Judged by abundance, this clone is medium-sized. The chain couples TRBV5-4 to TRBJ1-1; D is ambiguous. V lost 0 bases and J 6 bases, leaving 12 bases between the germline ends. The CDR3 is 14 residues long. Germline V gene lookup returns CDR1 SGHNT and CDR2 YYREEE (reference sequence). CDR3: CASSLAGFDSEAFF. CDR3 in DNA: TGTGCCAGCAGCTTGGCGGGATTTGATTCTGAAGCTTTCTTT.

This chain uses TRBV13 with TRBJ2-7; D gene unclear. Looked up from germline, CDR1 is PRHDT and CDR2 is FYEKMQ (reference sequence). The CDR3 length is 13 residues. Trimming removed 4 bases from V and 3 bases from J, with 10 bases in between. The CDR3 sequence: CASSSIVNYEQYF. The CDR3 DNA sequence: TGTGCCAGCAGCTCAATTGTAAACTACGAGCAGTACTTC.

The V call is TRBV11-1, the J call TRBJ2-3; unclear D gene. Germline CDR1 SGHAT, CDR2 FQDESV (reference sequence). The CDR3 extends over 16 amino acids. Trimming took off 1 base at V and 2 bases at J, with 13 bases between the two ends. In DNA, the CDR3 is TGTGCCAGCAGCTTAGGGAACGAACCCTACACAGATACGCAGTATTTT. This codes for CASSLGNEPYTDTQYF. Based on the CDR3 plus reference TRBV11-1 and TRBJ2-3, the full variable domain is EAEVAQSPRYKITEKSQAVAFWCDPISGHATLYWYRQILGQGPELLVQFQDESVVDDSQLPKDRFSAERLKGVDSTLKIQPAELGDSAMYLCASSLGNEPYTDTQYFGPGTRLTVL.

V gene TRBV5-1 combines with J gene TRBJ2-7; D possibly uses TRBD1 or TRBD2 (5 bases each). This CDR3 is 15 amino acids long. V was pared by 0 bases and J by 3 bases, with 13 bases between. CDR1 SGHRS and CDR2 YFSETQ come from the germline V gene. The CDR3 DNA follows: TGCGCCAGCAGCTTGGAAGGGACGACCTACTACGAGCAGTACTTC. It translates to CASSLEGTTYYEQYF.

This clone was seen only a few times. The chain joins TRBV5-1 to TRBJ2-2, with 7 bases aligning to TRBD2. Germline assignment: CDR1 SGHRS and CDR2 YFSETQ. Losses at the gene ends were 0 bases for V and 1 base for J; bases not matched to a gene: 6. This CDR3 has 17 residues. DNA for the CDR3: TGCGCCAGCAGCTTGGCCGTGTCTAGCGGGAACACCGGGGAGCTGTTTTTT. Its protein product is CASSLAVSSGNTGELFF.

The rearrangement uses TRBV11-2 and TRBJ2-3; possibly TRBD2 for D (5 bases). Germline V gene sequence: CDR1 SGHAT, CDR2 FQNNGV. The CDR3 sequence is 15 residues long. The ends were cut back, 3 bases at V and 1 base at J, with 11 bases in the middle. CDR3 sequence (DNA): TGTGCCAGCAGCTTGGAAAGAGGGCGCACAGATACGCAGTATTTT. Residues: CASSLERGRTDTQYF.

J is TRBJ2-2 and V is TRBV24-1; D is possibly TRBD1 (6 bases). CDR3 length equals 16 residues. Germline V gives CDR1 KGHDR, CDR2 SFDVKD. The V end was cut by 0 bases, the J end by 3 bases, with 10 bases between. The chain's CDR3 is CATSDLRGTHTGELFF. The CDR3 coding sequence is TGTGCCACCAGTGATTTGAGGGGGACCCACACCGGGGAGCTGTTTTTT.

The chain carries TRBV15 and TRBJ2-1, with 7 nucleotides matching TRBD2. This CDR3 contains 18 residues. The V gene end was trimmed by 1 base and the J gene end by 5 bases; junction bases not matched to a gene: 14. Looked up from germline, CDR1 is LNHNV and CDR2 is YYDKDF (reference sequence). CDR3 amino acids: CATSRAARASGNHNEQFF. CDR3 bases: TGTGCCACCAGCAGAGCCGCCAGGGCTAGCGGCAACCACAATGAGCAGTTCTTC.

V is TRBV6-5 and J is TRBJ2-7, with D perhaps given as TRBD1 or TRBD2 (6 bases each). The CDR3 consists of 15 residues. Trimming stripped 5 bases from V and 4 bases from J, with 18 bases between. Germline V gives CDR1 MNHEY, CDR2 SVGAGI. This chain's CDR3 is CASSPLGGHHYEQYF. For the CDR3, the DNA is TGTGCCAGCAGTCCCCTGGGGGGACACCATTACGAGCAGTACTTC.

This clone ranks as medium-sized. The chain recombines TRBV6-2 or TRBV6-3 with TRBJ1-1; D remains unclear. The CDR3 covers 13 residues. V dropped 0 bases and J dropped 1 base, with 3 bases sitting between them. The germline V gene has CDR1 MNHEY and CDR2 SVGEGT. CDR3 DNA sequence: TGTGCCAGCAGTTACTCGGAGAACACTGAAGCTTTCTTT. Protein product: CASSYSENTEAFF.

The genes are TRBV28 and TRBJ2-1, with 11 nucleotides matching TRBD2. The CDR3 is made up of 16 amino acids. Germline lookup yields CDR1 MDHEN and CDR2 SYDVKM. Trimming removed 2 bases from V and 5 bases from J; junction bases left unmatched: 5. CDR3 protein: CASSLASGRTHNEQFF. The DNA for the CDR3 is TGTGCCAGCAGTTTAGCTAGCGGGAGGACCCACAATGAGCAGTTCTTC.

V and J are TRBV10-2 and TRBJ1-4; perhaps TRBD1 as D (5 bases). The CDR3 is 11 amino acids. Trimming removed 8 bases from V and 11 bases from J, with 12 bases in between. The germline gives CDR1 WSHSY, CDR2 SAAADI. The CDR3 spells CASSVREKLFF. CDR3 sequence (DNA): TGCGCCAGCTCAGTCAGGGAGAAACTGTTTTTT.

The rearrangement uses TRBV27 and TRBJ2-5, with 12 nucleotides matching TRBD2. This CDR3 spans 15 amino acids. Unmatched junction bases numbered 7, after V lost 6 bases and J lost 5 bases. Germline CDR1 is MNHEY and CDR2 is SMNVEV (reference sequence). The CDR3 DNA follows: TGTGCCAGCAGCACCACGACTAGCGGGAGTGAGACCCAGTACTTC. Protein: CASSTTTSGSETQYF.

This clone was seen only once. DNA of the CDR3: TGTGCCAGCAGTCCCGGGACAGGGAGTATCGGGGAGCTGTTTTTT. Amino acid sequence: CASSPGTGSIGELFF. The chain couples TRBV6-5 to TRBJ2-2; 9 bases are shared with TRBD1. The germline gives CDR1 MNHEY, CDR2 SVGAGI. Unmatched junction bases numbered 8, after V lost 5 bases and J lost 7 bases. The CDR3 runs to 15 residues.

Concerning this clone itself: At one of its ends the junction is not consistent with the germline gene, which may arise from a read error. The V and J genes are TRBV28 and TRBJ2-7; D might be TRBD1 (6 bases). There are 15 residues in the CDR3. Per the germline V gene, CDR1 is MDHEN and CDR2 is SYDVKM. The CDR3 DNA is TGTGCCAGCAGTTTACGGTCCAGGGGCTCCCACGAGCAGTACTTC. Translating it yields CASSLRSRGSHEQYF.

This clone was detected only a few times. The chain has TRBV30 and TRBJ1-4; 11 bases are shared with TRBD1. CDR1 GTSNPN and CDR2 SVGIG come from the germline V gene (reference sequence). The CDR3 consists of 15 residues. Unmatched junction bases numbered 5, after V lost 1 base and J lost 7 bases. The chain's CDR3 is CAWSAGQGAIEKLFF. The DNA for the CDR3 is TGTGCCTGGAGTGCAGGACAGGGGGCGATTGAAAAACTGTTTTTT.

CDR3 in amino acids: CASSEREGLWNEQFF. The CDR3 DNA is TGTGCCAGCAGCGAGCGGGAGGGCTTGTGGAATGAGCAGTTCTTC. The chain uses TRBV7-9 and TRBJ2-1; 10 nucleotides match TRBD2. This CDR3 is built from 15 residues. V lost 5 bases, J lost 7 bases, and 8 bases stayed unmatched. CDR1 is SEHNR and CDR2 is FQNEAQ in the germline V gene (reference sequence).

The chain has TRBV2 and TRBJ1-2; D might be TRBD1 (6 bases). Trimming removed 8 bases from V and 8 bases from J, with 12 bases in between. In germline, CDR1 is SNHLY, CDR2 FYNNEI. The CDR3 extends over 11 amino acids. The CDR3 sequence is CASGGAGGYTF. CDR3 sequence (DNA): TGTGCCAGCGGGGGGGCAGGAGGCTACACCTTC.

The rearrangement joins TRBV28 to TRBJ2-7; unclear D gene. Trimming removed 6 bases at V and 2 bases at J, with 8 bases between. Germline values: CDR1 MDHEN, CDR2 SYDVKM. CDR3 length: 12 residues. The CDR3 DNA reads TGTGCCAGCAGGGTAGCCCCCTACGAGCAGTACTTC. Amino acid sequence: CASRVAPYEQYF.